Sequencing of this T cell receptor beta chain was carried out in a study of cytomegalovirus exposure and HLA in healthy donors. Study results and caveats: Most TCR beta V segments were productive about 90% or about 30% of the time in an earlier analysis. The authors later found most CMV-associated TCR beta chains appeared HLA-restricted.

As concerns this clone: Its matching antigen is unknown.

The CDR3 extends over 15 amino acids. The J segment lost 2 bases and the V segment lost 6 bases, leaving 8 bases of the junction unmatched. Germline V gene lookup returns CDR1 SEHNR and CDR2 FQNEAQ (reference sequence). Primers included in the PCR were 60 Vbeta and 13 Jbeta primers. Sequenced by immunoSEQ multiplex PCR; TCRdb stores in-frame clones only, minus some. The sample records 250,000 to 350,000 clones, roughly 88% being singletons. Sequenced: PBMCs. The origin of this receptor is a man aged 40-50 years in good health and CMV-seropositive. The chain has TRBV7-9 and TRBJ2-3; 7 nucleotides match TRBD2. The CDR3 loop reads CASRPGLRYTDTQYF. The CDR3 nucleotides are TGTGCCAGCAGGCCGGGACTACGATACACAGATACGCAGTATTTT. Full variable domain (outside the CDR3, taken from reference TRBV7-9 and TRBJ2-3): DTGVSQNPRHKITKRGQNVTFRCDPISEHNRLYWYRQTLGQGPEFLTYFQNEAQLEKSRLLSDRFSAERPKGSFSTLEIQRTEQGDSAMYLCASRPGLRYTDTQYFGPGTRLTVL.